This T cell receptor beta chain was identified in a study of T-cell memory formation after mild COVID-19. At the level of the study: The TCR clusters were mostly specific to one donor.

The CDR3 is 13 amino acids. Looked up from germline, CDR1 is SQVTM and CDR2 is ANQGSEA. The ends lost 0 bases at V and 11 bases at J; junction bases unmatched: 9. This clonotype was detected a few times. A single record per CDR3 protein comes from TCRdb applying MiXCR to the 5' RACE reads. The table records around 300,000 distinct CDR3 sequences, roughly 18% of them present only once. The source material was PBMCs or a T cell subset sorted from them (not recorded which). The receptor's source is a man younger than 30 who had mild COVID-19 (a few samples of this study predate the infection). Cell type and time point are not known. The rearrangement uses TRBV29-1 and TRBJ1-1, with TRBD1 matching 7 bases. In nucleotides, the CDR3 is TGCAGCGTTGAAGAAACCCGGGACAGTGAGGCTTTCTTT. Protein sequence: CSVEETRDSEAFF.